Presented here are 5 T cell receptor beta chains from one specimen sequenced in a study of cytomegalovirus exposure and HLA in healthy donors. The study ran its PCR with 60 Vbeta and 13 Jbeta primers. The repertoire was sequenced with immunoSEQ multiplex PCR; TCRdb's copy has only in-frame clones and lacks some. The sample lists approximately 92,000 clones, 65% to 90% occurring once. Material: PBMCs. Source of these receptors: a woman in her seventies in good health and CMV-seropositive.

The gene calls are TRBV9 and TRBJ2-1, with a tentative D call TRBD2 (6 bases). V was cut by 1 base and J by 2 bases, with 10 bases left in between. Looked up from germline, CDR1 is SGDLS and CDR2 is YYNGEE. This CDR3 has 15 amino acids. CDR3 protein: CASSVTGETYNEQFF. CDR3 sequence (DNA): TGTGCCAGCAGCGTAACGGGAGAGACCTACAATGAGCAGTTCTTC.

This clone was detected a few times. This sequence joins TRBV28 and TRBJ1-3; 10 bases line up with TRBD1. The CDR3 is made up of 14 amino acids. V was pared by 7 bases and J by 3 bases, with 3 bases of the junction left unmatched. The V gene's germline CDR1 is MDHEN and CDR2 SYDVKM. In nucleotides, the CDR3 is TGTGCCAGCACCCGGACAGGGGGTGGAAACACCATATATTTT. It specifies CASTRTGGGNTIYF.

J is TRBJ2-3 and V is TRBV29-1; D unclear. This CDR3 spans 13 amino acids. Trimming removed 7 bases from V and 0 bases from J, with 11 bases in between. The germline V gene has CDR1 SQVTM and CDR2 ANQGSEA. The CDR3 reads CSGWPRSTDTQYF. CDR3 DNA: TGCAGCGGATGGCCTAGAAGCACAGATACGCAGTATTTT.

V gene TRBV7-3 combines with J gene TRBJ2-5; a possible D gene is TRBD1 (6 bases). Germline V gene data show CDR1 as SGHTA and CDR2 as FQGTGA. The V end was cut by 5 bases, the J end by 2 bases, with 12 bases between. This CDR3 contains 14 residues. The CDR3 loop is CASSLTGQQETQYF. In DNA, the CDR3 is TGTGCCAGCAGCCTGACAGGACAGCAAGAGACCCAGTACTTC.

This clone has a single count. The chain joins TRBV5-4 to TRBJ2-3; no clear D. This CDR3 is 13 amino acids long. Germline V gene lookup returns CDR1 SGHNT and CDR2 YYREEE (reference sequence). Deletions cut 4 bases from V and 6 bases from J, with 12 bases between. The CDR3 region has the DNA TGTGCCAGCAGCCCGTCTGCGGAGGATACGCAGTATTTT. Residues: CASSPSAEDTQYF.